The entry that follows covers one T cell receptor (beta chain) sequence. Its antigen is still unknown. This sample is drawn from a study of spatial heterogeneity in lung cancer. Overall study context: On average, each unique TCR and UMI combination appeared more than ten times in raw reads. Study-wide points: Compared with follow-up, resection was when ubiquitous expanded tumor TCRs appeared in blood more.

Time point noted: sample taken at primary tumor resection. Extraction of whole RNA from tumor, nontumor lung or frozen PBMC preceded unsorted sequencing. Donors were around 70 untreated early-stage non-small cell lung cancer patients. Unique molecular identifiers tagged every individual TCR cDNA molecule. TCRdb re-analysed the 5' RACE reads in MiXCR, keeping a single row per CDR3 protein. The profile shows tens of thousands of distinct CDR3 sequences, 7.5% to 9% of them singletons. V was clipped by 3 bases and J by 3 bases, with 15 bases between them. CDR3 length: 15 amino acids. Germline V CDR1 and CDR2: SGHRS, YFSETQ.

The clonotype was recovered from a female donor with early-stage non-small cell lung cancer. The sequencing used PBMCs, collected at surgery. The chain combines TRBV5-1 with TRBJ1-1; perhaps TRBD1 as D (5 bases). The CDR3 loop reads CASSWGWGKDTEAFF. CDR3 nucleotides: TGCGCCAGCAGCTGGGGTTGGGGGAAGGACACTGAAGCTTTCTTT.